This T cell receptor (beta chain) was sequenced for a study of breast tumors, draining lymph nodes, adjacent tissues. Each CDR3 protein gets one entry after TCRdb re-called the multiplex PCR reads with MiXCR. The table shows about 35,000 distinct CDR3 sequences, with over 30% occurring only once. The trim removed 3 bases at V and 4 bases at J, leaving 13 bases unmatched. Germline V gives CDR1 SGHRS, CDR2 YFSETQ. The CDR3 has 18 amino acids. This clonotype was recorded only once. The sequenced sample consisted of breast tumor tissue. J is TRBJ2-7 and V is TRBV5-1; 13 bases fit TRBD2. This clonotype was obtained from a female donor with breast cancer. Some clones in this sample may be carry-over from other donors' samples. The CDR3 coding sequence is TGCGCCAGCAGCTACCTCGGACTAGCGGGAGTGGGACTATACGAGCAGTACTTC. It specifies CASSYLGLAGVGLYEQYF.